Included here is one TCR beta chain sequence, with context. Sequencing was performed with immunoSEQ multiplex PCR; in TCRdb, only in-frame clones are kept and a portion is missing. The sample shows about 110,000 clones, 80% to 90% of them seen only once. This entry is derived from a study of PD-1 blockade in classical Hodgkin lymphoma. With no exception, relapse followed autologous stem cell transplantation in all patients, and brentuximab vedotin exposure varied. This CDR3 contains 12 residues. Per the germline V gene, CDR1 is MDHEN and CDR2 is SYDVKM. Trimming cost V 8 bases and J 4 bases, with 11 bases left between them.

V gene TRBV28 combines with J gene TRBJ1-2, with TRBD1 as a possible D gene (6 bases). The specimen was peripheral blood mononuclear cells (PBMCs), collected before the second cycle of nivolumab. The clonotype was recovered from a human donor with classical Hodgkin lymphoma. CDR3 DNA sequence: TGTGCCAGCCGCAAGGGGGGCTATGGCTACACCTTC. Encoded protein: CASRKGGYGYTF.